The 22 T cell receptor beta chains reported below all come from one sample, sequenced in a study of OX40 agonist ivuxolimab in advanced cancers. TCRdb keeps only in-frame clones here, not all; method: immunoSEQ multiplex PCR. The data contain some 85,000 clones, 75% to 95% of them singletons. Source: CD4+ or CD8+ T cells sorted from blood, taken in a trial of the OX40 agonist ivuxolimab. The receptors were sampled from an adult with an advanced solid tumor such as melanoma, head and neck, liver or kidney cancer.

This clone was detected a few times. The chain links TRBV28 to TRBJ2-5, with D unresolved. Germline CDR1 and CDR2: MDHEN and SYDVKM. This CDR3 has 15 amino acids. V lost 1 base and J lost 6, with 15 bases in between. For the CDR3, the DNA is TGTGCCAGCAGTTTATTATCCCTGGGGTCGAAGACCCAGTACTTC. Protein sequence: CASSLLSLGSKTQYF.

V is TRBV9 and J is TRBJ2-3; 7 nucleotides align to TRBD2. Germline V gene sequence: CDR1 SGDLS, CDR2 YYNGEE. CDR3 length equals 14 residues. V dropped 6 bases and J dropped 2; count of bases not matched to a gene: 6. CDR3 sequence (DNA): TGTGCCAGCACTCCGGGACTAACCACAGATACGCAGTATTTT. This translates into CASTPGLTTDTQYF.

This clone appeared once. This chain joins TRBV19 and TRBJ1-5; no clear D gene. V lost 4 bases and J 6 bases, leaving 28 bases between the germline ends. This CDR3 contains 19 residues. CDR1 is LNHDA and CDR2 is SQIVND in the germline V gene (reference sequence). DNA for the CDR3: TGTGCCAGTAGTACAAATAAAGACACGGCCAGAGATGCTCTTCAGCCCCAGCATTTT. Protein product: CASSTNKDTARDALQPQHF.

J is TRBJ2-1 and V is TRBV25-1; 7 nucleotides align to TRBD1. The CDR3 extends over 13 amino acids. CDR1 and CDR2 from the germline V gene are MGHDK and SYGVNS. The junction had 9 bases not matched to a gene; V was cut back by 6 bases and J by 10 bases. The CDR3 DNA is TGTGCCAGCAGGTTATCGGGACAGACAGAGCAGTTCTTC. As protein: CASRLSGQTEQFF.

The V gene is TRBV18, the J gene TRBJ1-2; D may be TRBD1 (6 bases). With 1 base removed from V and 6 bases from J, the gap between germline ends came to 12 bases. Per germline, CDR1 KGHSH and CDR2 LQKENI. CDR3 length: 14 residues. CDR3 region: CASSPQDQGHGYTF. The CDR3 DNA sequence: TGTGCCAGCTCACCACAGGACCAGGGGCATGGCTACACCTTC.

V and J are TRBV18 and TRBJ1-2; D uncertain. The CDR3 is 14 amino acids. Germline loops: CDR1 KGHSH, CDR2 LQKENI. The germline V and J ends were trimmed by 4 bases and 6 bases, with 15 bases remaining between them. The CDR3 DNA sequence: TGTGCCAGCTCACTCCGGACGGCAACGGATGGCTACACCTTC. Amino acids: CASSLRTATDGYTF.

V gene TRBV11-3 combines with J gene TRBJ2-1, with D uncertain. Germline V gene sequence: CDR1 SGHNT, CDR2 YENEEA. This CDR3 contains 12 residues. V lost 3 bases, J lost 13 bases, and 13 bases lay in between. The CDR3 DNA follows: TGTGCCAGCAGCTTTAGTCGTGTCGCTCAGTTCTTC. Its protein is CASSFSRVAQFF.

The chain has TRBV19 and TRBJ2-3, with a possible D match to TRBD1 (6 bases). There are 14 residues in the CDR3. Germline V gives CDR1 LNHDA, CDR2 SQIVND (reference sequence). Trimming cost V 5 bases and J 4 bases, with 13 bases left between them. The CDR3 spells CASSLRTEADTQYF. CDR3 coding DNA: TGTGCCAGTAGTCTCCGGACAGAGGCAGATACGCAGTATTTT.

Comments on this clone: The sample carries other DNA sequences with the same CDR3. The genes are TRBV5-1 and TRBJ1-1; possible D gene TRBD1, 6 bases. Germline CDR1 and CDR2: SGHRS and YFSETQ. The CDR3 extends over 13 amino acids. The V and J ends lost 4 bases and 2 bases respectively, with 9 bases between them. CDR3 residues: CASSTTGNTEAFF. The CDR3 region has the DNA TGCGCCAGCAGCACGACAGGAAACACTGAAGCTTTCTTT. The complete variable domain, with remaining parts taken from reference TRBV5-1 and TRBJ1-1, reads KAGVTQTPRYLIKTRGQQVTLSCSPISGHRSVSWYQQTPGQGLQFLFEYFSETQRNKGNFPGRFSGRQFSNSRSEMNVSTLELGDSALYLCASSTTGNTEAFFGQGTRLTVV.

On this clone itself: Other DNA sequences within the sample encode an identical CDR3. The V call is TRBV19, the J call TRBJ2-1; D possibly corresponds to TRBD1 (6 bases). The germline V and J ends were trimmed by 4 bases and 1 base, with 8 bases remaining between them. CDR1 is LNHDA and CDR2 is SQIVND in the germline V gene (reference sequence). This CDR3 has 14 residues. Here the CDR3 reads CASSKGGSYNEQFF. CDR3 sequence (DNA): TGTGCCAGTAGTAAAGGGGGATCCTACAATGAGCAGTTCTTC. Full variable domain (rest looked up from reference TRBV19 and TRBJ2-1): DGGITQSPKYLFRKEGQNVTLSCEQNLNHDAMYWYRQDPGQGLRLIYYSQIVNDFQKGDIAEGYSVSREKKESFPLTVTSAQKNPTAFYLCASSKGGSYNEQFFGPGTRLTVL.

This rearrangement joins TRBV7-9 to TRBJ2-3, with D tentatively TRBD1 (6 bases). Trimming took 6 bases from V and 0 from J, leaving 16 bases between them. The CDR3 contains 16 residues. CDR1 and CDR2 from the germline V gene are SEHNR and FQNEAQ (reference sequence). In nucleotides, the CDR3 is TGTGCCAGCAGTATTCAGGGGAGAACTAGCACAGATACGCAGTATTTT. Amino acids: CASSIQGRTSTDTQYF.

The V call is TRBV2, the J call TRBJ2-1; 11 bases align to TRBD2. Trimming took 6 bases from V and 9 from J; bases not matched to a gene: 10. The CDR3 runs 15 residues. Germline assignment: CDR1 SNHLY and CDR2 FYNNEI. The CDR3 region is CASSFLAGGSGEQFF. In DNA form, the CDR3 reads TGTGCCAGCAGCTTTCTAGCGGGAGGAAGTGGTGAGCAGTTCTTC.

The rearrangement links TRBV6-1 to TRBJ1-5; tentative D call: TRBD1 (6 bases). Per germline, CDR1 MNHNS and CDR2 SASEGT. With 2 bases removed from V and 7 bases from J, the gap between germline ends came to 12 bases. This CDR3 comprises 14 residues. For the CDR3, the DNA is TGTGCCAGCAGTGAAAGTGGGGGCCGGCAGCCCCAGCATTTT. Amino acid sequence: CASSESGGRQPQHF.

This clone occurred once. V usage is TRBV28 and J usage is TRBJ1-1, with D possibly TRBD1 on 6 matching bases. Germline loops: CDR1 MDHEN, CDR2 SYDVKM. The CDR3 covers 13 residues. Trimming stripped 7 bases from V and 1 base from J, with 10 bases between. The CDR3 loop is CASTKTGNTEAFF. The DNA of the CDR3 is TGTGCCAGCACCAAGACAGGGAACACTGAAGCTTTCTTT.

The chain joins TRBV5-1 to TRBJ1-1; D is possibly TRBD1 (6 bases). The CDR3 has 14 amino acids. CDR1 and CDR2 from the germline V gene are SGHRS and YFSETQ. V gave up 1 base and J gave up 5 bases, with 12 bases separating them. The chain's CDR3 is CASSLLTGSTEAFF. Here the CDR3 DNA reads TGCGCCAGCAGCTTGTTGACAGGCTCTACTGAAGCTTTCTTT.

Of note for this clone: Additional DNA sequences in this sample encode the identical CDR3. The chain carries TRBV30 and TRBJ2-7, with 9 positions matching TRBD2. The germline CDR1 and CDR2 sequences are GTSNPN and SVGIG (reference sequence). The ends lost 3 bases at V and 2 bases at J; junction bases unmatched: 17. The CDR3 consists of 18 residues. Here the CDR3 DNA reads TGTGCCTGGAGGGGCGGGGTGGGGTTAGCGGGAGTAACCTACGAGCAGTACTTC. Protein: CAWRGGVGLAGVTYEQYF. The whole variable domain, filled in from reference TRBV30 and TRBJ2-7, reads SQTIHQWPATLVQPVGSPLSLECTVEGTSNPNLYWYRQAAGRGLQLLFYSVGIGQISSEVPQNLSASRPQDRQFILSSKKLLLSDSGFYLCAWRGGVGLAGVTYEQYFGPGTRLTVT.

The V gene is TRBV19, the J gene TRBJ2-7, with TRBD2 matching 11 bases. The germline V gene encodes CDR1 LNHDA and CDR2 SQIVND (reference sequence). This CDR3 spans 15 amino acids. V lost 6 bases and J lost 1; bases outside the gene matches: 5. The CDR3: CASSPGTSGSYEQYF. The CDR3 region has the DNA TGTGCCAGTAGCCCCGGGACTAGCGGTTCCTACGAGCAGTACTTC.

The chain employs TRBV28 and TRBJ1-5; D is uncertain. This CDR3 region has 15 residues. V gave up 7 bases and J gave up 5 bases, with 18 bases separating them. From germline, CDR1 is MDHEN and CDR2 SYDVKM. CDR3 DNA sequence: TGTGCCAGCATGATCCCGGGCCGAAGGGATCAGCCCCAGCATTTT. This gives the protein CASMIPGRRDQPQHF.

The CDR3 bases are TGCAGCGTTGAAGAAGGACTAGCGGGAAGGGATGAGCAGTTCTTC. This gives the protein CSVEEGLAGRDEQFF. This chain connects TRBV29-1 to TRBJ2-1; 12 bases fit TRBD2. Trimming took 0 bases from V and 8 from J; bases not matched to a gene: 5. Germline assignment: CDR1 SQVTM and CDR2 ANQGSEA. The CDR3 extends over 15 amino acids.

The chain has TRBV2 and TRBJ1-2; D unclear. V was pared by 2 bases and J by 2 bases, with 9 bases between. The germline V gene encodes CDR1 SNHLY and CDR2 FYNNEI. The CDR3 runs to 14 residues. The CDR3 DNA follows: TGTGCCAGCAGTGAACGGCAGGCAAACTATGGCTACACCTTC. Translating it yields CASSERQANYGYTF.

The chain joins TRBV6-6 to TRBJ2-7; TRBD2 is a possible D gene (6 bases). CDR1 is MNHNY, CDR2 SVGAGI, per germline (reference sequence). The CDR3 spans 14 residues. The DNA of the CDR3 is TGTGCTATCAGAAAGGCTAGCGACTACTACGAGCAGTACTTC. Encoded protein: CAIRKASDYYEQYF.

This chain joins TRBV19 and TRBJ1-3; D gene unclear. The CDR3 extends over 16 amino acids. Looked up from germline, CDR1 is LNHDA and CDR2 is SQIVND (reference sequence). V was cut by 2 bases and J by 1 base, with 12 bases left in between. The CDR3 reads CASSIRRTLSGNTIYF. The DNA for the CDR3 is TGTGCCAGTAGTATACGGCGTACCCTTTCTGGAAACACCATATATTTT.